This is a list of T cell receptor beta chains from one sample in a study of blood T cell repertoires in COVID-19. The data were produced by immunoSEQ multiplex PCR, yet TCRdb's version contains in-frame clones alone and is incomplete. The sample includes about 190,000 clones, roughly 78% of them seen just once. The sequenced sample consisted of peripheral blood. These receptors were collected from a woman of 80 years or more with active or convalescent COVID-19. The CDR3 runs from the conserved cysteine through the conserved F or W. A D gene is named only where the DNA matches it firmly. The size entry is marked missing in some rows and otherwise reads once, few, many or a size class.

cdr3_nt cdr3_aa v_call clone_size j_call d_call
TGTGCCAGCAGCTCCATAGACAGGGGGTATACTGAAGCTTTCTTT CASSSIDRGYTEAFF TRBV7-9 . TRBJ1-1 TRBD1
TGTGCCAGCAGCGCAGAACAGGGGAACACTGAAGCTTTCTTT CASSAEQGNTEAFF TRBV9 . TRBJ1-1 .
TGTGCCAGCAGCTTAGCGGCTAGCGGGGGTTATGAGCAGTTCTTC CASSLAASGGYEQFF TRBV11-2 once TRBJ2-1 TRBD2
TGTGCCAGCATAACAGAGATCAATTCACCCCTCCACTTT CASITEINSPLHF TRBV2 few TRBJ1-6 .
TGCGCCAGCAGCCAAGACGCCCCGGGGGGGCCGGGAGAGCAGTACTTC CASSQDAPGGPGEQYF TRBV5-1 . TRBJ2-7 TRBD2
TGTGCCAGCAGCCCCGCACAGCCGGAGACCCAGTACTTC CASSPAQPETQYF TRBV5-4 . TRBJ2-5 .
TGTGCCATCAGTGGTAAACAAGGGACAGGGTACACCTACGAGCAGTACTTC CAISGKQGTGYTYEQYF TRBV10-3 . TRBJ2-7 TRBD1
TGTGCCAGCAGTGAAGCTGGCCAGGGTGGTTATTCAGATACGCAGTATTTT CASSEAGQGGYSDTQYF TRBV25-1 . TRBJ2-3 .
TGCGCCAGCAGCTTGGGCCGCGGGTCCTACGAGCAGTACTTC CASSLGRGSYEQYF TRBV5-1 . TRBJ2-7 .
TGTGCCAGCAGTTTATGGTGGGGCTACGGCACTGAAGCTTTCTTT CASSLWWGYGTEAFF TRBV28 . TRBJ1-1 .
TGTGCCAGCAGCCCTAGGACAGGGGACGGCTACACCTTC CASSPRTGDGYTF TRBV6-6 few TRBJ1-2 TRBD1
TGTGCCGGACGACAGGGACAACCCTTCTACACCTTC CAGRQGQPFYTF TRBV2 . TRBJ1-2 TRBD1
TGTGCCAGCAGTGAAGGGACAGCTATCTATGGCTACACCTTC CASSEGTAIYGYTF TRBV25-1 . TRBJ1-2 TRBD1
TGCGCCAGCAGCTTGGTTGCAGGCTCCTACGAGCAGTACTTC CASSLVAGSYEQYF TRBV5-1 once TRBJ2-7 .
TGCGCCAGCAGCTTGGCTGGGGCAGGGGCTAACTATGGCTACACCTTC CASSLAGAGANYGYTF TRBV5-1 . TRBJ1-2 .
TGTGCCAGCAGTGAGCCAACAGGGATAGGCTACACCTTC CASSEPTGIGYTF TRBV6-1 . TRBJ1-2 .
TGTGCCAGCAGCCAAGAACTAGCGGGGGGAGTTAACACCGGGGAGCTGTTTTTT CASSQELAGGVNTGELFF TRBV3-1/TRBV3-2 . TRBJ2-2 TRBD2
TGTGCCAGCAGCTACGCGCCCGGGGAAAAACTGTTTTTT CASSYAPGEKLFF TRBV11-2 . TRBJ1-4 .
TGTGCCAGCAGTTTATCCGGGACAGGGTCTGGCTACACCTTC CASSLSGTGSGYTF TRBV27 . TRBJ1-2 TRBD1
TGTGCCAGCAGCAAACCCTCCCAGGGGGTCTACAATGAGCAGTTCTTC CASSKPSQGVYNEQFF TRBV21-1 . TRBJ2-1 .
TGTGCCAGTAGTATCTGGACTAGCGGGGTGGATACGCAGTATTTT CASSIWTSGVDTQYF TRBV19 . TRBJ2-3 TRBD2
TGTGCCAGCTCAGGACAGAGTAATATGAACACTGAAGCTTTCTTT CASSGQSNMNTEAFF TRBV18 once TRBJ1-1 .
TGTGCCAGCAGCTTGGGGGCAGGGGCAGATACGCAGTATTTT CASSLGAGADTQYF TRBV5-6 . TRBJ2-3 .
TGTGCCAGCAGCTTCCAGGGGGCTACCTACGAGCAGTACTTC CASSFQGATYEQYF TRBV7-9 . TRBJ2-7 TRBD1
TGTGCCAGTAGTATTGTAGGACAGGGCCCTGGTCAGCCCCAGCATTTT CASSIVGQGPGQPQHF TRBV19 once TRBJ1-5 TRBD1
TGTGCCAGCAGTTTATGGTCCTTTAACTATGGCTACACCTTC CASSLWSFNYGYTF TRBV28 . TRBJ1-2 .
TGTGCCAGCAGCACCTATAGCGGGGGTACCTACGAGCAGTACTTC CASSTYSGGTYEQYF TRBV11-2 . TRBJ2-7 TRBD2
TGTGCCAGCAGCCAACCAGCGACAGGGGGCGCGAAGAGTGGGGGTGAACCCTACGAGCAGTACTTC CASSQPATGGAKSGGEPYEQYF TRBV3-1/TRBV3-2 . TRBJ2-7 TRBD1
TGTGCCAGCAGTATCCAGGGGGCTGGAAACACCATATATTTT CASSIQGAGNTIYF TRBV6-5 . TRBJ1-3 TRBD1
TGTGCCAGCAGTGAATCCTCCTCAGCTAACTATGGCTACACCTTC CASSESSSANYGYTF TRBV25-1 once TRBJ1-2 .
TGCGCCAGCAGCTTACAGGGCACTAATGTCTACGAGCAGTACTTC CASSLQGTNVYEQYF TRBV5-1 . TRBJ2-7 .
TGCAGCGTTTACCGACAGGGGAAGACTGAAGCTTTCTTT CSVYRQGKTEAFF TRBV29-1 . TRBJ1-1 TRBD1
TGCGCCAGCAGCCAAGATAATAACGGCTATGGCTACACCTTC CASSQDNNGYGYTF TRBV4-1 . TRBJ1-2 .
TGTGCCAGCAGTACTAGAACCGAGACCCAGTACTTC CASSTRTETQYF TRBV6-5 . TRBJ2-5 .
TGTGCCAGCAGCTCAGGGGGCGGGACACCTTATGGCTACACCTTC CASSSGGGTPYGYTF TRBV9 . TRBJ1-2 TRBD1
TGTGCCAGCAGCCAGATACCTAACTATGGCTACACCTTC CASSQIPNYGYTF TRBV7-9 . TRBJ1-2 .
TGTGCCAGCAGTTACTCGAATGGGGGGGCTGAAAAACTGTTTTTT CASSYSNGGAEKLFF TRBV6-5 . TRBJ1-4 .
TGCGCCAGCAGAGAGGGGGAAGTCACAGATACGCAGTATTTT CASREGEVTDTQYF TRBV5-1 . TRBJ2-3 .